The 14 T cell receptor beta chains below were found in one sample sequenced in a study of CD8 T cells in Susac syndrome. Random hexamers were used to reverse transcribe an amount of 0.5 to 1 ug RNA. TCRdb reprocessed the immunoSEQ multiplex PCR reads with MiXCR, giving one entry per CDR3 protein. Among approximately 230,000 distinct CDR3 sequences listed, over 85% were seen once. Sample: CD4+ T cells from PBMCs. The receptor set was obtained from a human donor with multiple sclerosis.

The chain couples TRBV7-9 to TRBJ2-3, with TRBD2 matching 7 bases. V shed 3 bases, J shed 8 bases, and the junction held 11 bases outside the gene matches. Germline-derived CDR1 and CDR2 are SEHNR and FQNEAQ (reference sequence). The CDR3 sequence is 15 residues long. The CDR3 is CASSFNGAGEATQYF. In DNA, the CDR3 is TGTGCCAGCAGCTTTAACGGGGCGGGAGAGGCTACGCAGTATTTT. The whole variable domain, filled in from reference TRBV7-9 and TRBJ2-3, reads DTGVSQNPRHKITKRGQNVTFRCDPISEHNRLYWYRQTLGQGPEFLTYFQNEAQLEKSRLLSDRFSAERPKGSFSTLEIQRTEQGDSAMYLCASSFNGAGEATQYFGPGTRLTVL.

This CDR3 is CASSLLLGQRNTEAFF. The CDR3 bases are TGTGCCAGCAGTTTATTACTGGGACAGCGGAACACTGAAGCTTTCTTT. The chain couples TRBV6-2 or TRBV6-3 to TRBJ1-1, with 7 bases lining up with TRBD1. The V and J ends lost 4 bases and 1 base, in that order; junction bases with no gene match: 9. The CDR3 loop spans 16 amino acids. Germline lookup yields CDR1 MNHEY and CDR2 SVGEGT.

The V call is TRBV3-1, the J call TRBJ1-2; D is undetermined. Trimming left V 1 base short and J 2 bases short, with 8 bases between. Germline V gene sequence: CDR1 LGHDT, CDR2 YNNKEL (reference sequence). The CDR3 covers 14 residues. CDR3 coding DNA: TGTGCCAGCAGCCAAGCCTCGCTGAACTATGGCTACACCTTC. Translated: CASSQASLNYGYTF.

V and J are TRBV6-6 and TRBJ2-4; D is possibly TRBD2 (5 bases). Germline values: CDR1 MNHNY, CDR2 SVGAGI (reference sequence). The CDR3 sequence is 15 residues long. V gave up 1 base and J gave up 2 bases, with 9 bases separating them. CDR3 residues: CASSYFTRSKNIQYF. CDR3 bases: TGTGCCAGCAGTTACTTTACTAGGTCCAAAAACATTCAGTACTTC.

The chain combines TRBV12-3 or TRBV12-4 with TRBJ1-5; TRBD1 aligns across 7 bases. This CDR3 contains 14 residues. The junction had 9 bases not matched to a gene; V was cut back by 4 bases and J by 9 bases. DNA for the CDR3: TGTGCCAGCAGTTCCAATTCCCGGGACAGGCCCCAGCATTTT. This codes for CASSSNSRDRPQHF.

V and J are TRBV30 and TRBJ1-2, with D uncertain. This CDR3 spans 15 amino acids. V gave up 4 bases and J gave up 5 bases, with 20 bases separating them. Germline-derived CDR1 and CDR2 are GTSNPN and SVGIG (reference sequence). The CDR3 DNA reads TGTGCCTGGAAACAGAAGGGTGCCCGCGTTTATGGCTACACCTTC. Its protein is CAWKQKGARVYGYTF.

CDR3 region: CASSQDRQSYNSPLHF. Here the CDR3 DNA reads TGTGCCAGCAGCCAAGATAGACAGAGCTATAATTCACCCCTCCACTTT. The chain uses TRBV14 and TRBJ1-6, with D possibly being TRBD1 (5 bases). The CDR3 sequence is 16 residues long. Trimming shortened V by 0 bases and J by 3 bases, and 9 bases separated the two germline ends. Germline CDR1 is SGHDN and CDR2 is FVKESK.

The rearrangement joins TRBV5-1 to TRBJ1-3; D gene unclear. Trimming took off 0 bases at V and 0 bases at J, with 7 bases between the two ends. The CDR3 has 15 amino acids. Germline values: CDR1 SGHRS, CDR2 YFSETQ. CDR3 loop: CASSLAGDSGNTIYF. DNA for the CDR3: TGCGCCAGCAGCTTGGCTGGAGACTCTGGAAACACCATATATTTT.

The V and J genes are TRBV2 and TRBJ1-5; TRBD1 matches at 7 bases. Germline V gene sequence: CDR1 SNHLY, CDR2 FYNNEI. This CDR3 comprises 13 residues. With 6 bases clipped from V and 5 bases from J, the junction kept 4 bases outside the gene matches. CDR3 sequence reads: CASSGDRHQPQHF. CDR3 coding DNA: TGTGCCAGCAGCGGGGACAGACATCAGCCCCAGCATTTT.

This sequence joins TRBV4-1 and TRBJ2-1, with unresolved D. This CDR3 region has 16 residues. CDR1 and CDR2 from the germline V gene are MGHRA and YSYEKL. V lost 0 bases, J lost 1 base, and 10 bases lay in between. CDR3 in amino acids: CASSQDPAPSYNEQFF. CDR3 nucleotide sequence: TGCGCCAGCAGCCAAGACCCCGCGCCGTCCTACAATGAGCAGTTCTTC.

The V and J genes are TRBV24-1 and TRBJ1-2; TRBD1 is a possible D gene (5 bases). V was trimmed by 3 bases and J by 7 bases, leaving 11 bases between them. This CDR3 has 13 amino acids. CDR1 KGHDR and CDR2 SFDVKD come from the germline V gene. This CDR3 reads CATSDTQGSGYTF. The CDR3 region has the DNA TGTGCCACCAGTGATACCCAGGGTAGTGGCTACACCTTC.

This chain connects TRBV2 to TRBJ2-7, with D perhaps TRBD2 (6 bases). CDR1 and CDR2 (germline): SNHLY, FYNNEI. The CDR3 sequence is 13 residues long. The V end was cut by 6 bases, the J end by 2 bases, with 11 bases between. Here the CDR3 reads CASSGEATYEQYF. In nucleotides, the CDR3 is TGTGCCAGCAGCGGGGAGGCCACCTACGAGCAGTACTTC.

This chain links TRBV20-1 with TRBJ1-1; D is possibly TRBD1 (5 bases). The CDR3 totals 17 residues. V gave up 0 bases and J gave up 0 bases, with 17 bases separating them. Germline loops: CDR1 DFQATT, CDR2 SNEGSKA (reference sequence). The CDR3 region is CSAREPGRPTMNTEAFF. The CDR3 DNA sequence: TGCAGTGCTAGAGAGCCGGGACGGCCCACCATGAACACTGAAGCTTTCTTT.

The chain links TRBV28 to TRBJ2-2; D not certain. CDR3 length: 15 residues. Trimming took 1 base from V and 2 from J, leaving 8 bases between them. The germline V gene has CDR1 MDHEN and CDR2 SYDVKM. CDR3 region: CASSLSDLNTGELFF. For the CDR3, the DNA is TGTGCCAGCAGTTTATCCGACTTAAACACCGGGGAGCTGTTTTTT.